This TCR beta chain is from a study of cytomegalovirus exposure and HLA in healthy donors. About this clone itself: The antigen remains undetermined.

Study observations and caveats: An analysis was carried out later, and it reportedly showed fewer N-insertions in an Asian-associated ancestry cluster than the approximately 610-donor mean. The study dropped some indistinguishable V segments, TRBV6-2 and TRBV6-3 among them.

The V and J ends lost 7 bases and 0 bases respectively, with 13 bases between them. This CDR3 spans 15 amino acids. The germline V gene has CDR1 MNHNY and CDR2 SVGAGI (reference sequence). The PCR employed 60 Vbeta primers together with 13 Jbeta primers. Generated by immunoSEQ multiplex PCR, the TCRdb table keeps only in-frame clones and is missing some. The sample contains around 130,000 clones, roughly 87% of which appear only once. The sequenced sample consisted of PBMCs. The gene calls are TRBV6-6 and TRBJ2-1; maybe TRBD2 (5 bases). This TCR was sampled from a young woman in good health and CMV-seronegative. CDR3 residues: CASTWTSSSYNEQFF. CDR3 DNA sequence: TGTGCCAGCACCTGGACTTCTAGCTCCTACAATGAGCAGTTCTTC.